The 20 T cell receptor beta chains below all came from one sample that was sequenced in a study of blood T cell repertoires in COVID-19. Sequenced by immunoSEQ multiplex PCR; TCRdb stores in-frame clones only, minus some. Seen here are about 300,000 clones, 70% to 90% observed once, and the top ten hold 1.5% to 2%. The sample comprised peripheral blood. The receptors here all came from a woman aged 30 to 39 with COVID-19, enrolled during active disease.

V and J are TRBV11-3 and TRBJ1-6; no definite D call. This CDR3 is built from 13 residues. Trimming left V 5 bases short and J 7 bases short, with 9 bases between. CDR1 SGHNT and CDR2 YENEEA come from the germline V gene. The CDR3 DNA sequence: TGTGCCAGCAGCCCCGCGAGGAATTCACCCCTCCACTTT. Amino acids: CASSPARNSPLHF.

The V and J genes are TRBV6-1 and TRBJ1-1; possible D gene TRBD1, 5 bases. The CDR3 is 15 residues long. The germline V gene has CDR1 MNHNS and CDR2 SASEGT. V gave up 3 bases and J gave up 5 bases, with 16 bases separating them. CDR3 nucleotide sequence: TGTGCCAGCAGTGATTATGGAGGGGCTAGTACTGAAGCTTTCTTT. Translating it yields CASSDYGGASTEAFF.

The gene calls are TRBV19 and TRBJ1-5; D possibly corresponds to TRBD1 (5 bases). From germline, CDR1 is LNHDA and CDR2 SQIVND (reference sequence). The CDR3 consists of 13 residues. Trimming removed 0 bases from V and 6 bases from J, with 6 bases in between. The CDR3 coding sequence is TGTGCCAGTAGTATAGACAGGGTTCAGCCCCAGCATTTT. The encoded protein is CASSIDRVQPQHF.

The chain carries TRBV5-1 and TRBJ1-1, with TRBD1 identical over 8 bases. Germline CDR1 is SGHRS and CDR2 is YFSETQ. The CDR3 loop spans 18 amino acids. Trimming at V came to 4 bases and at J to 0 bases, leaving 14 bases not matched to a gene. Here the CDR3 DNA reads TGCGCCAGCAGCCCCATCCCTCAGGGGGCTATTGTGAACACTGAAGCTTTCTTT. It yields the protein CASSPIPQGAIVNTEAFF.

V is TRBV19 and J is TRBJ2-1; D gene uncertain. The ends were cut back, 7 bases at V and 6 bases at J, with 16 bases in the middle. CDR3 length: 14 amino acids. Germline-derived CDR1 and CDR2 are LNHDA and SQIVND (reference sequence). CDR3 nucleotides: TGTGCCAGTACCCCAGGTGGATTGGGCAATGAGCAGTTCTTC. Encoded protein: CASTPGGLGNEQFF. Full variable domain (missing parts from reference TRBV19 and TRBJ2-1): DGGITQSPKYLFRKEGQNVTLSCEQNLNHDAMYWYRQDPGQGLRLIYYSQIVNDFQKGDIAEGYSVSREKKESFPLTVTSAQKNPTAFYLCASTPGGLGNEQFFGPGTRLTVL.

This clone was counted many times. J is TRBJ2-2 and V is TRBV24-1; tentatively, D is TRBD2 (6 bases). The CDR3 has 18 residues. Germline CDR1 and CDR2: KGHDR and SFDVKD. Trimming left V 3 bases short and J 6 bases short, with 22 bases between. The DNA for the CDR3 is TGTGCCACCAGTGATCGCCGCCTCGGGACTGGCTTGTCCGGGGAGCTGTTTTTT. It encodes CATSDRRLGTGLSGELFF.

The CDR3 nucleotides are TGTGCCAGCAGTCCCAGACACCAGAACACTGAAGCTTTCTTT. Amino acid sequence: CASSPRHQNTEAFF. This sequence joins TRBV3-1 (or the pseudogene TRBV3-2) and TRBJ1-1; D call uncertain. This CDR3 is built from 14 residues. Germline CDR1 reads LGHDT; CDR2 reads YNNKEL (reference sequence). Trimming removed 6 bases from V and 1 base from J, with 12 bases in between.

V is TRBV7-2 and J is TRBJ1-2; a possible D gene is TRBD1 (5 bases). The CDR3 is 16 residues long. Germline V gene sequence: CDR1 SGHTA, CDR2 FQGNSA. Trimming took 0 bases from V and 4 from J, leaving 15 bases between them. The CDR3: CASSLARPGQGYGYTF. Here the CDR3 DNA reads TGTGCCAGCAGCTTAGCTCGTCCAGGGCAGGGCTATGGCTACACCTTC.

This chain joins TRBV7-6 and TRBJ2-5, with D possibly TRBD2 on 6 matching bases. V was clipped by 5 bases and J by 3 bases, with 10 bases between them. The CDR3 spans 13 residues. Germline CDR1 and CDR2: SGHVS and FNYEAQ. The CDR3 nucleotides read TGTGCCAGCAGCCACGGGGGTAAAGAGACCCAGTACTTC. Its translation is CASSHGGKETQYF.

This clone was seen just once. This chain uses TRBV2 with TRBJ1-2; 11 nucleotides agree with TRBD1. Germline lookup yields CDR1 SNHLY and CDR2 FYNNEI. The CDR3 is made up of 13 amino acids. The V segment lost 9 bases and the J segment 8 bases; nucleotides outside the gene matches: 8. The CDR3 coding sequence is TGTGCCAGGTCGGGACAGGGGGTTGCAGGCTACACCTTC. Protein sequence: CARSGQGVAGYTF.

The CDR3 region is CASSRDNTEAFF. The CDR3 nucleotides read TGTGCCAGCAGCCGCGATAACACTGAAGCTTTCTTT. The gene calls are TRBV6-5 and TRBJ1-1; D is unresolved. The germline V and J ends were trimmed by 6 bases and 2 bases, with 7 bases remaining between them. The length of the CDR3 is 12 residues. Germline values: CDR1 MNHEY, CDR2 SVGAGI.

This rearrangement joins TRBV30 to TRBJ1-4; D is unresolved. This CDR3 is 11 amino acids long. Germline V gives CDR1 GTSNPN, CDR2 SVGIG (reference sequence). V lost 4 bases and J lost 8, with 8 bases in between. The CDR3 reads CAWMGAEKLFF. Here the CDR3 DNA reads TGTGCCTGGATGGGAGCGGAAAAACTGTTTTTT.

The chain has TRBV18 and TRBJ1-1; D is unclear. CDR1 is KGHSH, CDR2 LQKENI, per germline. The V and J ends lost 5 bases and 1 base respectively, with 8 bases between them. This CDR3 spans 13 amino acids. CDR3 DNA: TGTGCCAGCTCAGTCAGATCGAACACTGAAGCTTTCTTT. Protein: CASSVRSNTEAFF.

The chain uses TRBV2 and TRBJ2-5; 15 bases are a match to TRBD2. The CDR3 runs to 16 residues. J lost 2 bases, V lost 9 bases, and 7 bases had no gene match. CDR1 is SNHLY, CDR2 FYNNEI, per germline. The CDR3 sequence: CARGTSGGLIQETQYF. CDR3 nucleotides: TGTGCCAGGGGGACTAGCGGGGGGCTGATACAAGAGACCCAGTACTTC.

The chain couples TRBV6-5 to TRBJ2-1; TRBD2 is a possible D gene (5 bases). Germline CDR1 is MNHEY and CDR2 is SVGAGI. V was cut by 3 bases and J by 4 bases, with 7 bases left in between. There are 13 residues in the CDR3. The CDR3 spells CASSYREYNEQFF. CDR3 in DNA: TGTGCCAGCAGTTATAGGGAGTACAATGAGCAGTTCTTC.

V usage is TRBV10-3 and J usage is TRBJ1-5, with a weak D call TRBD1 (5 bases). CDR1 is ENHRY and CDR2 is SYGVKD in the germline V gene. The CDR3 totals 15 residues. Trimming shortened V by 5 bases and J by 2 bases, and 13 bases separated the two germline ends. The DNA for the CDR3 is TGTGCCATCAGTTCTGGCCAAGGGGGCAATCAGCCCCAGCATTTT. Its translation: CAISSGQGGNQPQHF.

The rearrangement links TRBV4-1 to TRBJ1-1, with D unresolved. The CDR3 length is 15 residues. Germline V gene sequence: CDR1 MGHRA, CDR2 YSYEKL. V was shortened by 1 base and J by 4 bases, with 13 bases between the two germline ends. As DNA, the CDR3 is TGCGCCAGCAGCCAAGGAACGGGGTTGGCCACTGAAGCTTTCTTT. Amino acid sequence: CASSQGTGLATEAFF.

The CDR3 region has the DNA TGTGCCAGCAGCTTAGAATGGACAGGGAGGATCTACACCTTC. Translation: CASSLEWTGRIYTF. The chain links TRBV11-2 to TRBJ1-2; 8 bases align to TRBD1. The CDR3 is 14 residues long. Trimming took 0 bases from V and 10 from J; bases not matched to a gene: 7. Germline loops: CDR1 SGHAT, CDR2 FQNNGV.

This chain uses TRBV3-1 (or the pseudogene TRBV3-2) with TRBJ1-1; TRBD1 matches at 8 bases. The V gene's germline CDR1 is LGHDT and CDR2 YNNKEL (reference sequence). This CDR3 spans 19 amino acids. The ends lost 4 bases at V and 0 bases at J; junction bases unmatched: 16. The CDR3 region is CASSLGTGLLKRLNTEAFF. In DNA, the CDR3 is TGTGCCAGCAGCCTAGGGACAGGACTCCTTAAGAGACTGAACACTGAAGCTTTCTTT.

This CDR3 reads CASSLALQTGEQFF. The CDR3 nucleotides are TGTGCCAGCAGCTTAGCGCTTCAGACGGGTGAGCAGTTCTTC. This chain joins TRBV7-2 and TRBJ2-1; no reliable D call. The CDR3 totals 14 residues. Trimming left V 0 bases short and J 9 bases short, with 12 bases between. Germline V gene lookup returns CDR1 SGHTA and CDR2 FQGNSA.